The 10 T cell receptor beta chains given below trace back to one sample, sequenced in a study of blood T cell repertoires in COVID-19. The protocol was immunoSEQ multiplex PCR, while the TCRdb copy is restricted to in-frame clones and leaves out a portion. The data hold 110,000 to 150,000 clones, with about 89% observed a single time. The material sequenced was peripheral blood. Every receptor here comes from a man in his sixties with active or convalescent COVID-19.

CDR3: CATSDFSGEGTGELFF. CDR3 nucleotide sequence: TGTGCCACCAGTGATTTTTCGGGAGAGGGTACCGGGGAGCTGTTTTTT. This sequence joins TRBV24-1 and TRBJ2-2, with TRBD2 as a possible D gene (6 bases). Trimming took 1 base from V and 5 from J, leaving 13 bases between them. This CDR3 contains 16 residues. Germline CDR1 reads KGHDR; CDR2 reads SFDVKD.

This chain links TRBV5-1 with TRBJ2-3, with D unresolved. V was clipped by 5 bases and J by 8 bases, with 15 bases between them. CDR3 length equals 13 residues. Looked up from germline, CDR1 is SGHRS and CDR2 is YFSETQ. The CDR3 DNA sequence: TGCGCCAGCAGAGCTACGAGCGATGGTACGCAGTATTTT. Translation gives CASRATSDGTQYF. The full variable domain, completed using reference TRBV5-1 and TRBJ2-3, is KAGVTQTPRYLIKTRGQQVTLSCSPISGHRSVSWYQQTPGQGLQFLFEYFSETQRNKGNFPGRFSGRQFSNSRSEMNVSTLELGDSALYLCASRATSDGTQYFGPGTRLTVL.

The rearrangement joins TRBV6-6 to TRBJ1-2; maybe TRBD1 (6 bases). CDR1 and CDR2 (germline): MNHNY, SVGAGI (reference sequence). This CDR3 is built from 14 residues. The V gene lost 6 bases and the J gene lost 5 bases, with 16 bases spanning the gap. CDR3 nucleotides: TGTGCCAGCAGACCTACGGGGGGGGCATATGGCTACACCTTC. It is translated as CASRPTGGAYGYTF.

The chain couples TRBV7-2 to TRBJ2-3; D perhaps matches TRBD2 (5 bases). V shed 3 bases and J shed 6 bases, with 16 bases lying between them. Germline values: CDR1 SGHTA, CDR2 FQGNSA. The CDR3 sequence is 15 residues long. CDR3 residues: CASSFQMDVADTQYF. The CDR3 nucleotides are TGTGCCAGCAGCTTCCAAATGGACGTAGCGGATACGCAGTATTTT.

The chain employs TRBV5-1 and TRBJ1-1; D is undetermined. Germline V CDR1 and CDR2: SGHRS, YFSETQ. The V end was cut by 4 bases, the J end by 1 base, with 8 bases between. The CDR3 runs 13 residues. The CDR3 sequence is CASSLTENTEAFF. CDR3 in DNA: TGCGCCAGCAGCCTAACAGAGAACACTGAAGCTTTCTTT.

This chain connects TRBV7-9 to TRBJ1-2, with TRBD1 as a possible D gene (6 bases). This CDR3 is 15 amino acids long. V was clipped by 6 bases and J by 3 bases, with 17 bases between them. The germline V gene encodes CDR1 SEHNR and CDR2 FQNEAQ (reference sequence). The CDR3 region has the DNA TGTGCCAGCAGAGGTGACAGAGAGGGGGACTATGGCTACACCTTC. Translating it yields CASRGDREGDYGYTF.

The V call is TRBV7-3, the J call TRBJ2-2, with D possibly being TRBD2 (6 bases). This CDR3 contains 18 residues. Trimming took 2 bases from V and 1 from J, leaving 17 bases between them. CDR1 is SGHTA and CDR2 is FQGTGA in the germline V gene. The DNA of the CDR3 is TGTGCCAGCAGCTTATTCGGAGGGGATTTTAGGAACACCGGGGAGCTGTTTTTT. Amino acid sequence: CASSLFGGDFRNTGELFF. The whole variable domain, filled in from reference TRBV7-3 and TRBJ2-2, reads GAGVSQTPSNKVTEKGKYVELRCDPISGHTALYWYRQSLGQGPEFLIYFQGTGAADDSGLPNDRFFAVRPEGSVSTLKIQRTERGDSAVYLCASSLFGGDFRNTGELFFGEGSRLTVL.

The J gene is TRBJ2-3, the V gene TRBV25-1; possible D gene TRBD2, 6 bases. This CDR3 has 14 residues. Deletions cut 4 bases from V and 5 bases from J, with 13 bases between. Germline CDR1 is MGHDK and CDR2 is SYGVNS. CDR3 loop: CASSGAWEVDTQYF. In DNA form, the CDR3 reads TGTGCCAGCAGTGGGGCGTGGGAGGTAGATACGCAGTATTTT.

The V call is TRBV28, the J call TRBJ1-3; D is unclear. The length of the CDR3 is 14 residues. V shed 3 bases and J shed 4 bases, with 10 bases lying between them. CDR1 and CDR2 (germline): MDHEN, SYDVKM. This CDR3 is CASSLSGSGNTIYF. CDR3 sequence (DNA): TGTGCCAGCAGTTTGTCGGGTTCGGGAAACACCATATATTTT.

The CDR3 sequence: CASSRDKGPDTQYF. In DNA, the CDR3 is TGTGCCAGTAGCCGGGACAAGGGCCCAGATACGCAGTATTTT. The chain couples TRBV19 to TRBJ2-3; D possibly corresponds to TRBD1 (6 bases). The germline V gene encodes CDR1 LNHDA and CDR2 SQIVND (reference sequence). Trimming took off 6 bases at V and 4 bases at J, with 14 bases between the two ends. The CDR3 is made up of 14 amino acids. The variable domain in full, completed from reference TRBV19 and TRBJ2-3, reads DGGITQSPKYLFRKEGQNVTLSCEQNLNHDAMYWYRQDPGQGLRLIYYSQIVNDFQKGDIAEGYSVSREKKESFPLTVTSAQKNPTAFYLCASSRDKGPDTQYFGPGTRLTVL.